The source of this T cell receptor (beta chain) is a study of cytomegalovirus exposure and HLA in healthy donors (dated by TCRdb to the late 2010s). Concerning the study at large: According to an earlier analysis of around 600 of the donors, some 180 million T cells yielded 90 million to 130 million unique TCR beta sequences and about 300 Gb of sequence data. High-throughput TCR immunosequencing, statistical association of individual TCRs with disease status, and machine learning were combined to predict cytomegalovirus infection status. The study aimed to test whether signatures of past pathogen exposure could be identified by cataloging public T cell receptors. Typing coverage differed by locus: A, B, C, DRB1 and DQB1 were typed in roughly 620-630 donors, DQA1 in approximately 520, DPA1 in some 610, and DPB1 in roughly 450. To study patterns of TCR occurrence, a later analysis re-analyzed previously published TCR beta repertoires from 666 donors and added high-resolution HLA genotyping. Among the roughly 400 genotyped donors, around 81% belonged to the genetic ancestry cluster associated with self-reported Caucasian donors. An early release covering roughly 600 HLA-typed donors comprised 300 to 350 gigabases of sequencing data and around 85 million unique TCR sequences. Along with the approximately 650-subject first cohort, a separate validation cohort of around 110 different subjects was used. Every repertoire in the discovery cohort had been generated on one and the same sequencing platform. Class I and class II HLA loci were covered by the typing at four-digit resolution. In a later genetic analysis, genome-wide SNP genotypes for about 55% of the roughly 700 donors were used, and that subset was treated as a discovery cohort. The study used immunosequencing to profile the T cell repertoires of 666 subjects and linked those repertoires to cytomegalovirus serostatus. Rather than drawing on any new phenotypic data, the later analysis identified candidate immune exposures from TCR beta sequences and the way those sequences occurred across donors. On average, around 240,000 unique TCR beta nucleotide sequences were sequenced per donor among 398 genotyped donors of the cohort, with roughly 18% of those sequences being non-productive. About five DR-DQ haplotypes were treated as single units for association and clustering because of strong linkage in the cohort. To decide whether each TCR beta V gene segment behaved as functional or pseudogenic, an earlier analysis of 587 of the donors relied on high-throughput TCR beta sequencing. Donor age, sex, ethnicity and CMV serostatus were compiled together with the repertoire data.

Libraries were built with the immunoSEQ multiplex PCR assay. A mixture of 60 forward primers for TCR Vbeta segments and 13 reverse primers for TCR Jbeta segments was used in the multiplex PCR. Amplification of the CDR3 region of rearranged TCR beta genes was performed with a multiplex PCR assay on genomic DNA. Amplified TCR beta libraries were sequenced as 87-base-pair reads on the Illumina HiSeq System. On the study's bioinformatics: A later analysis counted about 76 million unique TCR beta chains across the 666 repertoires, and roughly 9.9 million of these chains were shared by at least two donors. Raw reads were error-corrected and collapsed into unique sequences with a nearest-neighbor algorithm that merged closely related sequences to remove PCR and sequencing errors. V, D and J gene segments were assigned by aligning CDR3 sequences to IMGT reference sequences. Each retained sequence needed at least a six-nucleotide match to both a V gene segment and a J gene segment. Rearrangements were called productive when the CDR3 lacked stop codons and stayed in frame with V and J; all others were non-productive. CDR3 was defined according to IMGT convention as the region running from the second conserved V-encoded cysteine to the conserved J-encoded phenylalanine. In an earlier analysis of more than 550 of the donors, sequences lacking an unambiguous match to a single V gene segment were excluded. In an earlier analysis of 450 to 750 of the donors, a V segment was called functional when productive rearrangements were above 56.7%, and segregating when the standard deviation between donors exceeded 5%. A statistical classification framework was built to diagnose cytomegalovirus status from the catalog of TCR beta chain sequences. In a later analysis, TCR nucleotide sequences were compared against IMGT/GENE-DB human TR gene sequences so that V and J genes could be assigned. The TCRdist pipeline was used in a later analysis to assign CDR3 sequences and most-parsimonious VDJ recombination scenarios. In a later analysis, each TCR beta chain was defined by its CDR3 amino acid sequence together with its V-gene family, and reads lacking a unique V-gene family were excluded. A later analysis removed 600 or so highly shared, low-generation-probability nucleotide sequences to deal with suspected cross-contamination and a sequencing artifact. In a later analysis, a clonal expansion index for each public chain was calculated from normalized within-repertoire ranks of inferred template counts. In a later analysis, generation probabilities were computed with a VDJ recombination model fitted to out-of-frame rearrangements, and the resulting probabilities were checked against IGoR. Hypergeometric tests were used in a later analysis to score TCR-TCR, TCR-HLA and TCR-CMV co-occurrence, with a repertoire-size bias correction applied to the TCR pairs. A later analysis estimated false discovery rates by permuting HLA or CMV assignments 20 times. In a later analysis, co-occurring TCRs were grouped with DBSCAN, and TCRdist sequence similarity was added when clustering was performed within HLA-allele-positive subsets. Repertoires with fewer than 30,000 or more than 120,000 public chains were left out of co-occurrence clustering, as were a handful of repertoires with anomalous nucleotide sharing. Not all clones reach the TCRdb copy of this immuneACCESS table, which keeps in-frame sequences only. Checked studies attribute under half of the gap to unresolved V genes and leave the rest unexplained. V and J calls and clone size are those listed in that table; D and trimming were worked out from the DNA. The sample includes 150,000 to 200,000 clones, with around 80% observed a single time. 1.4% of the sample is held by the ten biggest clonotypes.

Paper-wide results and their limitations: A later analysis reported that several top co-occurrence clusters appeared linked to parvovirus B19, influenza, CMV and Epstein-Barr virus. Linkage disequilibrium might explain the correlated functional status among segregating V segments, but an unknown experimental factor could not be ruled out. An earlier analysis of approximately 600 of the donors showed that most TCR beta V segments appeared in productive rearrangements either about 87% or about 30% of the time, which broadly matched IMGT annotations. A further reported finding was that TCR beta sequences accurately predicted the HLA-A and HLA-B alleles for most subjects in the first cohort. A few of the identified cytomegalovirus-associated TCR beta chains were confirmed in vitro to be specific for cytomegalovirus antigens. Most TCR sequences were seen in very few donors, while some public TCRs were found in many individuals. A total of 150 or so TCR beta chains were listed by the study as associated with cytomegalovirus. For the cohort, immune exposure information was limited to CMV serostatus. It was suggested by the authors that the approach could potentially be generalized to other disease states and immunological phenotypes. Because HLA typing was unavailable for some donors at each locus, only the typed subset was used in association tests. According to a later genetic analysis, donors in an Asian-associated ancestry cluster had fewer N-insertions in productive TCRs than the roughly 700-donor mean. In a later analysis, 15,000 to 20,000 TCR beta sequences were associated with specific HLA alleles at a false discovery rate of 0.05. The 87-base-pair reads could not distinguish some IMGT-functional V segments, including TRBV6-2 and TRBV6-3, so those segments were excluded. A later analysis found that TCR association rates varied across HLA loci, with DRB1 alleles showing the most associated TCRs and HLA-C alleles the fewest. Presence/absence analyses assumed roughly uniform sequencing depth across donors, an assumption that may not hold. When HLA alleles, especially DR and DQ, strongly co-occurred, attributing TCR associations to individual alleles was difficult. In a later analysis, HLA-associated TCR beta chains showed more clonal expansion and lower generation probabilities than non-associated chains that were equally common. Most CMV-associated TCR beta chains appeared to be HLA-restricted in a later analysis, and the HLA associations seemed to be driven largely by CMV exposure. Because counts were too low, about 15 rarely observed V segments, including chromosome 9 orphons, were left out of the earlier analysis of some 640 of the donors. The sequencing pipeline was judged likely to have produced a cluster of highly shared sequence variants as a technical artifact. Cytomegalovirus status was reported to be diagnosed by the classifier with high specificity and sensitivity in both the original and validation cohorts. A later genetic analysis associated a missense DCLRE1C variant with V-gene and J-gene trimming of TCR beta chains, and an independent cohort replicated the association. Only TCR beta chains were sequenced in this cohort, and the absence of alpha or paired-chain data limited detectable features.

The cohort comprised under 700 healthy bone marrow donors. At the time of sampling, every cohort member was nominally healthy, though immune exposures that went unrecorded were likely present. The donor tested CMV seropositive, placing the donor among the 290 or so seropositive members of the cohort. Every donor gave a peripheral blood sample, and the peripheral blood mononuclear cells from that sample were used for TCR beta sequencing. Genomic DNA was extracted from the blood cell samples with the Qiagen DNeasy Blood Extraction Kit. With regard to this clone: Its binding antigen is unknown. No quality values exist for individual bases; no much larger clone is one base distant.

CDR1 SGHAT and CDR2 FQNNGV are derived from the germline V gene. V loses 2 bases at its end and J loses 7 bases; junction bases beyond the gene matches: 9. The CDR3 has 15 amino acids, counting the end cysteine and phenylalanine. The only DNA kept is the CDR3, 45 bases in frame from the first base. The V and J genes are TRBV11-2 and TRBJ1-1, with 8 bases in between that match TRBD1. Sample: PBMCs. This receptor was obtained from a girl aged 10 to 17 in good health and CMV-seropositive. Here the CDR3 is given as CASSLRSQGGSEAFF. The nucleotide sequence is given as TGTGCCAGCAGCTTAAGATCACAGGGGGGAAGTGAAGCTTTCTTT. The variable domain in full, with residues beyond the CDR3 obtained from the reference TRBV11-2 and TRBJ1-1 genes, is EAGVAQSPRYKIIEKRQSVAFWCNPISGHATLYWYQQILGQGPKLLIQFQNNGVVDDSQLPKDRFSAERLKGVDSTLKIQPAKLEDSAVYLCASSLRSQGGSEAFFGQGTRLTVV.